A selection of T cell receptor beta chains follows, all from one sample in a study of CD8+CD57+ T cells in acquired aplastic anemia. One entry per CDR3 protein, called by TCRdb with MiXCR from the reads. This sample carries roughly 250,000 distinct CDR3 sequences, about 80% of them seen once, and the ten largest clones take 42%. Sequenced: sorted CD4+, CD8+, or CD8+CD57+ T cells (not recorded which) from PBMCs. The origin of the receptors is a human donor with aplastic anemia. CDR3s include the opening cysteine and the closing phenylalanine or tryptophan. The order of the fields is V gene, J gene, D gene, clone size, CDR3 protein, CDR3 DNA. The D gene is left open where the match is weak. Clone size is stated in some rows and not others, as once, few, many or a class when expanded.

V gene: TRBV7-3; J gene: TRBJ1-2; D gene: NA; clone size: NA; CDR3 protein: CASSLAGRSNEHGYTF; CDR3 DNA: TGTGCCAGCAGCTTGGCAGGGCGTAGCAATGAGCATGGCTACACCTTC
V gene: TRBV2; J gene: TRBJ2-3; D gene: NA; clone size: NA; CDR3 protein: CASSGDWQVDTQYF; CDR3 DNA: TGTGCCAGCAGTGGGGACTGGCAAGTAGATACGCAGTATTTT
V gene: TRBV7-9; J gene: TRBJ2-3; D gene: NA; clone size: NA; CDR3 protein: CASSDSQTETQYF; CDR3 DNA: TGTGCCAGCAGCGACAGCCAGACAGAAACGCAGTATTTT
V gene: TRBV15; J gene: TRBJ1-3; D gene: TRBD1; clone size: many; CDR3 protein: CATSREQGTPGNTIYF; CDR3 DNA: TGTGCCACCAGCAGAGAACAGGGGACACCTGGAAACACCATATATTTT
V gene: TRBV20-1; J gene: TRBJ1-5; D gene: NA; clone size: NA; CDR3 protein: CSARDRAGTHQPQHF; CDR3 DNA: TGCAGTGCTAGAGATCGGGCAGGGACCCATCAGCCCCAGCATTTT
V gene: TRBV29-1; J gene: TRBJ1-1; D gene: NA; clone size: NA; CDR3 protein: CSVGTLPEFEGMNTEAFF; CDR3 DNA: TGCAGCGTTGGTACTCTCCCTGAATTTGAAGGCATGAACACTGAAGCTTTCTTT
V gene: TRBV7-9; J gene: TRBJ2-7; D gene: NA; clone size: NA; CDR3 protein: CASSGHEQYF; CDR3 DNA: TGTGCCAGCAGCGGACACGAGCAGTACTTC
V gene: TRBV7-2; J gene: TRBJ1-6; D gene: TRBD1; clone size: NA; CDR3 protein: CASSSDRGYYEQYF; CDR3 DNA: TGTGCCAGCAGCTCGGACAGGGGCTATTACGAGCAGTACTTT
V gene: TRBV7-8; J gene: TRBJ2-3; D gene: NA; clone size: NA; CDR3 protein: CASSSAHGASTQYF; CDR3 DNA: TGTGCCAGCAGCTCAGCCCACGGTGCGAGTACGCAGTATTTT
V gene: TRBV7-9; J gene: TRBJ1-1; D gene: NA; clone size: NA; CDR3 protein: CASSLSRSGGIF; CDR3 DNA: TGTGCCAGCAGCTTGTCAAGAAGTGGGGGGATCTTT